Listed here are 27 T cell receptor beta chains from one sample, sequenced in a study of OX40 agonist ivuxolimab in advanced cancers. TCRdb's table, derived via immunoSEQ multiplex PCR, lists solely in-frame clones and lacks some. In the table there are about 79,000 clones, approximately 94% of which are singletons. Specimen: CD4+ or CD8+ T cells sorted from blood, collected in a trial of the OX40 agonist ivuxolimab. The source of these receptors is an adult with an advanced solid tumor such as melanoma, head and neck, liver or kidney cancer.

This chain joins TRBV2 and TRBJ1-6; D is uncertain. The CDR3 is made up of 15 amino acids. With 1 base removed from V and 6 bases from J, the gap between germline ends came to 10 bases. Germline CDR1 SNHLY, CDR2 FYNNEI. The CDR3 DNA follows: TGTGCCAGCAGTGAAGAGGTGTCCCGTAATTCACCCCTCCACTTT. Protein: CASSEEVSRNSPLHF.

The chain uses TRBV28 and TRBJ2-7; TRBD1 aligns across 11 bases. The CDR3 covers 16 residues. The V gene end was trimmed by 5 bases and the J gene end by 2 bases; junction bases not matched to a gene: 8. Germline CDR1 is MDHEN and CDR2 is SYDVKM. CDR3 amino acids: CASSSPGQGVTYEQYF. The CDR3 DNA reads TGTGCCAGCAGTAGCCCGGGACAGGGGGTAACCTACGAGCAGTACTTC. Full variable domain (remainder filled in from reference TRBV28 and TRBJ2-7): DVKVTQSSRYLVKRTGEKVFLECVQDMDHENMFWYRQDPGLGLRLIYFSYDVKMKEKGDIPEGYSVSREKKERFSLILESASTNQTSMYLCASSSPGQGVTYEQYFGPGTRLTVT.

The chain is built from TRBV27 and TRBJ2-1; D not certain. Trimming left V 4 bases short and J 0 bases short, with 10 bases between. CDR1 is MNHEY, CDR2 SMNVEV, per germline (reference sequence). This CDR3 has 15 residues. The CDR3 sequence: CASSSDLSSYNEQFF. The CDR3 DNA follows: TGTGCCAGCAGTTCGGACCTGAGCTCCTACAATGAGCAGTTCTTC.

Only a few counts were recorded for this clone. The chain employs TRBV6-1 and TRBJ1-2; D call uncertain. Trimming pared 1 base from V and 3 bases from J, leaving 18 bases between. Germline loops: CDR1 MNHNS, CDR2 SASEGT. The CDR3 length is 17 residues. The CDR3 region has the DNA TGTGCCAGCAGTGAAGACCACAACCCGACTTTATACTATGGCTACACCTTC. Translated: CASSEDHNPTLYYGYTF.

CDR3: CASSLWGLADEQFF. The CDR3, as DNA: TGTGCCAGCAGCCTCTGGGGGTTAGCCGATGAGCAGTTCTTC. The chain is built from TRBV27 and TRBJ2-1; D is possibly TRBD1 or TRBD2 (5 bases each). The CDR3 runs 14 residues. V shed 6 bases and J shed 8 bases, with 17 bases lying between them. Germline lookup yields CDR1 MNHEY and CDR2 SMNVEV (reference sequence).

This chain connects TRBV10-2 to TRBJ2-1, with 8 bases lining up with TRBD2. Germline loops: CDR1 WSHSY, CDR2 SAAADI. Trimming removed 7 bases from V and 2 bases from J; junction bases left unmatched: 7. The CDR3 runs 15 residues. Here the CDR3 reads CASTGLAETYNEQFF. Here the CDR3 DNA reads TGCGCCAGCACCGGACTAGCCGAGACCTACAATGAGCAGTTCTTC.

The rearrangement uses TRBV15 and TRBJ2-1, with 9 positions matching TRBD1. The CDR3 sequence is 15 residues long. Per the germline V gene, CDR1 is LNHNV and CDR2 is YYDKDF (reference sequence). The V and J ends lost 5 bases and 2 bases, in that order; junction bases with no gene match: 4. The chain's CDR3 is CATSEGQGAYNEQFF. The CDR3 DNA is TGTGCCACCAGCGAGGGACAGGGAGCCTACAATGAGCAGTTCTTC.

The chain has TRBV28 and TRBJ2-1; D is possibly TRBD2 (5 bases). Looked up from germline, CDR1 is MDHEN and CDR2 is SYDVKM. The V gene lost 5 bases and the J gene lost 4 bases, with 15 bases spanning the gap. This CDR3 spans 15 amino acids. The DNA of the CDR3 is TGTGCCAGCAGTCTTAGCGTAGGTGGGTACAATGAGCAGTTCTTC. It yields the protein CASSLSVGGYNEQFF.

The chain combines TRBV19 with TRBJ2-7; tentative D call: TRBD2 (5 bases). From germline, CDR1 is LNHDA and CDR2 SQIVND (reference sequence). The CDR3 is 15 amino acids. V was trimmed by 4 bases and J by 2 bases, leaving 15 bases between them. The CDR3 sequence is CASSKTQAGTYEQYF. CDR3 coding DNA: TGTGCCAGTAGTAAGACTCAGGCCGGGACCTACGAGCAGTACTTC.

This clone was picked up one time. The rearrangement links TRBV7-9 to TRBJ1-1; D possibly corresponds to TRBD1 (6 bases). Looked up from germline, CDR1 is SEHNR and CDR2 is FQNEAQ (reference sequence). The CDR3 spans 13 residues. V was clipped by 1 base and J by 7 bases, with 10 bases between them. The CDR3 is CASSLGLDSEAFF. The CDR3 DNA reads TGTGCCAGCAGCTTAGGGTTGGACAGTGAAGCTTTCTTT.

The V gene is TRBV7-3, the J gene TRBJ2-1; no definite D call. The CDR3 is 15 amino acids. V was clipped by 4 bases and J by 0 bases, with 10 bases between them. Per germline, CDR1 SGHTA and CDR2 FQGTGA. This CDR3 reads CASSYHPSSYNEQFF. CDR3 bases: TGTGCCAGCAGCTACCATCCTAGCTCCTACAATGAGCAGTTCTTC.

About this clone itself: An end of the junction does not agree with germline; a read error may underlie this. V usage is TRBV10-3 and J usage is TRBJ1-5; tentative D call: TRBD1 (5 bases). This CDR3 spans 15 amino acids. Germline values: CDR1 ENHRY, CDR2 SYGVKD. The CDR3 DNA follows: TGTGCCATCAGTGAGGCAGGGACGAGCAGTCAGCCCCAGCATTTT. This translates into CAISEAGTSSQPQHF.

This sequence joins TRBV9 and TRBJ1-2; D is uncertain. Trimming left V 0 bases short and J 3 bases short, with 6 bases between. The CDR3 is 13 amino acids. From germline, CDR1 is SGDLS and CDR2 YYNGEE. CDR3 region: CASSVATDYGYTF. The DNA for the CDR3 is TGTGCCAGCAGCGTAGCGACGGACTATGGCTACACCTTC.

The chain is built from TRBV6-5 and TRBJ2-7, with a weak D call TRBD1 (5 bases). CDR3 length: 14 residues. Germline loops: CDR1 MNHEY, CDR2 SVGAGI. V lost 2 bases and J lost 1, with 9 bases in between. The CDR3, as DNA: TGTGCCAGCAGTTACGGGCCAGGGTCCTACGAGCAGTACTTC. Protein: CASSYGPGSYEQYF.

The chain links TRBV5-4 to TRBJ2-7; 7 positions agree with TRBD2. The CDR3 loop spans 15 amino acids. CDR1 and CDR2 (germline): SGHNT, YYREEE (reference sequence). The V gene end was trimmed by 0 bases and the J gene end by 4 bases; junction bases not matched to a gene: 7. The DNA of the CDR3 is TGTGCCAGCAGCTTGGGCACTAGCGAGGCTTACGAGCAGTACTTC. As protein: CASSLGTSEAYEQYF.

This clone was detected once. This sequence joins TRBV7-9 and TRBJ1-5; no definite D call. Between the trimmed V and J ends, which lost 1 base and 7 bases, there was a span of 11 bases. CDR1 is SEHNR, CDR2 FQNEAQ, per germline (reference sequence). This CDR3 is built from 14 residues. The CDR3 nucleotides are TGTGCCAGCAGCTTAGGAGCCAGCGGACAGCCCCAGCATTTT. Its protein is CASSLGASGQPQHF.

This chain links TRBV29-1 with TRBJ1-1; 7 bases fit TRBD1. Germline assignment: CDR1 SQVTM and CDR2 ANQGSEA. V was clipped by 5 bases and J by 3 bases; unmatched bases: 12. CDR3 length: 15 amino acids. As DNA, the CDR3 is TGCAGCGTTATGGGTCTGACAGGGCGGGACACTGAAGCTTTCTTT. It encodes CSVMGLTGRDTEAFF.

The chain employs TRBV5-6 and TRBJ2-7, with D hard to call. There are 15 residues in the CDR3. V lost 0 bases and J 2 bases, leaving 12 bases between the germline ends. Looked up from germline, CDR1 is SGHDT and CDR2 is YYEEEE. The DNA of the CDR3 is TGTGCCAGCAGCTTGGGACTTATCAGTGCCTACGAGCAGTACTTC. Encoded protein: CASSLGLISAYEQYF. Drawing the rest from reference TRBV5-6 and TRBJ2-7, the complete variable domain is DAGVTQSPTHLIKTRGQQVTLRCSPKSGHDTVSWYQQALGQGPQFIFQYYEEEERQRGNFPDRFSGHQFPNYSSELNVNALLLGDSALYLCASSLGLISAYEQYFGPGTRLTVT.

V and J are TRBV7-6 and TRBJ1-5; 12 nucleotides agree with TRBD1. Germline V gene lookup returns CDR1 SGHVS and CDR2 FNYEAQ. The J segment lost 7 bases and the V segment lost 6 bases, leaving 7 bases of the junction unmatched. CDR3 length equals 15 residues. CDR3 residues: CASSQGTGGAQPQHF. The CDR3 DNA is TGTGCCAGCAGTCAGGGGACAGGGGGCGCCCAGCCCCAGCATTTT.

The V and J genes are TRBV7-9 and TRBJ2-7; 7 bases are a match to TRBD1. This CDR3 region has 13 residues. After removal of 1 base from V and 7 bases from J, the junction contained 4 bases not matched to a gene. From germline, CDR1 is SEHNR and CDR2 FQNEAQ (reference sequence). The CDR3 sequence: CASSLGGTVEQYF. CDR3 nucleotide sequence: TGTGCCAGCAGCTTAGGAGGGACAGTGGAGCAGTACTTC.

The chain is built from TRBV27 and TRBJ1-1, with D perhaps matching TRBD1 (5 bases). V dropped 2 bases and J dropped 7 bases, with 14 bases sitting between them. Germline V gene sequence: CDR1 MNHEY, CDR2 SMNVEV (reference sequence). This CDR3 spans 14 amino acids. The CDR3 here is CASSLGAGHIEAFF. CDR3 DNA sequence: TGTGCCAGCAGTTTAGGTGCGGGGCATATTGAAGCTTTCTTT.

This chain joins TRBV4-1 and TRBJ2-3; D remains unclear. The CDR3 sequence is 15 residues long. The V end lost 1 base, the J end lost 0 bases, and 8 bases lay between the germline ends. CDR1 is MGHRA, CDR2 YSYEKL, per germline. The CDR3 nucleotides read TGCGCCAGCAGCCAAGTTGGATCTAGCACAGATACGCAGTATTTT. It encodes CASSQVGSSTDTQYF.

This sequence joins TRBV4-1 and TRBJ1-2; 9 bases agree with TRBD1. Germline CDR1 is MGHRA and CDR2 is YSYEKL. This CDR3 comprises 14 residues. The V and J ends lost 0 bases and 8 bases, in that order; junction bases with no gene match: 4. CDR3 sequence (DNA): TGCGCCAGCAGCCAAGAACAGGGGGCGACAGGCTACACCTTC. Translated: CASSQEQGATGYTF.

With regard to this clone: Additional DNA sequences in this sample encode the identical CDR3. The chain combines TRBV27 with TRBJ2-7; D uncertain. The CDR3 covers 15 residues. Germline-derived CDR1 and CDR2 are MNHEY and SMNVEV (reference sequence). Trimming removed 0 bases at V and 0 bases at J, with 9 bases between. In DNA, the CDR3 is TGTGCCAGCAGTTTATCTGGACGTAGCTCCTACGAGCAGTACTTC. This translates into CASSLSGRSSYEQYF.

This clone occurred once. The chain is built from TRBV28 and TRBJ2-5; D gene ambiguous. V lost 5 bases and J lost 0, with 19 bases in between. The CDR3 runs to 17 residues. Germline CDR1 MDHEN, CDR2 SYDVKM. As DNA, the CDR3 is TGTGCCAGCAGTCCCCTCCCGACATATCCTTACCAAGAGACCCAGTACTTC. Its translation is CASSPLPTYPYQETQYF.

Regarding this clone: At one boundary the junction diverges from the germline segment, which might be a read error. The chain carries TRBV11-2 and TRBJ1-5, with TRBD1 matching over 7 bases. The CDR3 runs 13 residues. Germline CDR1 SGHAT, CDR2 FQNNGV. CDR3 in DNA: TGTGCCAGCAGCCTAGACAGGGCTCAGCCCCAGCATTTT. It is translated as CASSLDRAQPQHF. The full variable domain, its missing parts supplied by reference TRBV11-2 and TRBJ1-5, is EAGVAQSPRYKIIEKRQSVAFWCNPISGHATLYWYQQILGQGPKLLIQFQNNGVVDDSQLPKDRFSAERLKGVDSTLKIQPAKLEDSAVYLCASSLDRAQPQHFGDGTRLSIL.

The chain carries TRBV28 and TRBJ2-5; D gene ambiguous. The J call could be wrong; TRBJ2-7 is a better fit for the DNA end. From germline, CDR1 is MDHEN and CDR2 SYDVKM. This CDR3 has 12 residues. The CDR3 nucleotides are TGTGCCAGCAGTTCGAGCTCCTACGAGCAGTACTTC. Residues: CASSSSSYEQYF.